This entry lists 24 T cell receptor beta chains sequenced from one sample in a study of shared clonotypes between healthy human individuals. Generated by immunoSEQ multiplex PCR, the TCRdb table keeps only in-frame clones and is missing some. The sample lists 2 million to 2.5 million clones, more than 80% seen once, with 0.39% in the top ten. Source material: naive CD4+ T cells from PBMCs. As for subset: CD45RA+ positively selected. The origin of the receptors is a man younger than 35 in good health. Some clones in this sample may be carry-over from other donors' samples.

This chain connects TRBV30 to TRBJ1-2; 10 bases agree with TRBD1. This CDR3 is built from 14 residues. Trimming took 4 bases from V and 7 from J; bases not matched to a gene: 9. Germline V gene sequence: CDR1 GTSNPN, CDR2 SVGIG (reference sequence). CDR3 sequence: CAWNLDRGVRGYTF. In nucleotides, the CDR3 is TGTGCCTGGAACTTGGACAGGGGGGTTCGTGGCTACACCTTC.

This rearrangement joins TRBV6-5 to TRBJ1-2, with a tentative D call TRBD1 (5 bases). CDR3 length: 13 residues. V shed 6 bases and J shed 2 bases, with 10 bases lying between them. Germline CDR1 MNHEY, CDR2 SVGAGI. CDR3 loop: CASRETVNYGYTF. CDR3 DNA: TGTGCCAGCAGAGAGACAGTGAACTATGGCTACACCTTC.

The chain joins TRBV7-3 to TRBJ2-1; D possibly corresponds to TRBD1 (6 bases). The CDR3 loop spans 13 amino acids. Germline V CDR1 and CDR2: SGHTA, FQGTGA. V was trimmed by 5 bases and J by 5 bases, leaving 10 bases between them. CDR3 protein: CASSGKGDNEQFF. For the CDR3, the DNA is TGTGCCAGCAGCGGAAAGGGGGACAATGAGCAGTTCTTC.

The V call is TRBV5-4, the J call TRBJ2-3, with D possibly matching TRBD2 (6 bases). CDR3 length: 16 residues. V was pared by 4 bases and J by 2 bases, with 17 bases between. Germline assignment: CDR1 SGHNT and CDR2 YYREEE (reference sequence). CDR3 coding DNA: TGTGCCAGCAGCACGGGGATTAGCGGTTACACAGATACGCAGTATTTT. Translated: CASSTGISGYTDTQYF. Full variable domain (missing parts from reference TRBV5-4 and TRBJ2-3): ETGVTQSPTHLIKTRGQQVTLRCSSQSGHNTVSWYQQALGQGPQFIFQYYREEENGRGNFPPRFSGLQFPNYSSELNVNALELDDSALYLCASSTGISGYTDTQYFGPGTRLTVL.

The genes are TRBV28 and TRBJ2-2; D unclear. Germline values: CDR1 MDHEN, CDR2 SYDVKM. The CDR3 is 14 amino acids. Trimming cost V 9 bases and J 0 bases, with 11 bases left between them. The CDR3 protein is CARLAEANTGELFF. The CDR3 DNA reads as TGTGCCAGACTTGCCGAGGCGAACACCGGGGAGCTGTTTTTT.

This chain connects TRBV7-9 to TRBJ2-1, with no clear D. V was shortened by 3 bases and J by 0 bases, with 6 bases between the two germline ends. The CDR3 runs to 14 residues. Germline V gives CDR1 SEHNR, CDR2 FQNEAQ (reference sequence). Written as DNA, the CDR3 is TGTGCCAGCAGCTTTCGGAGCTCCTACAATGAGCAGTTCTTC. Its protein product is CASSFRSSYNEQFF.

The rearrangement links TRBV10-3 to TRBJ2-7; 10 bases align to TRBD2. Germline values: CDR1 ENHRY, CDR2 SYGVKD. Germline trimming cut 6 bases from V and 2 bases from J; bases unmatched to any gene: 1. This CDR3 contains 13 residues. CDR3 loop: CAISLAGAYEQYF. The CDR3 DNA sequence: TGTGCCATCAGCCTAGCGGGAGCCTACGAGCAGTACTTC.

The chain combines TRBV10-1 with TRBJ2-7; TRBD2 agrees at 8 bases. V gave up 3 bases and J gave up 5 bases; unmatched junction bases: 12. Per germline, CDR1 WNHNN and CDR2 SYGVQD (reference sequence). This CDR3 is 16 amino acids long. CDR3: CASSDSSGTFGDEQYF. DNA for the CDR3: TGCGCCAGCAGTGATAGTAGCGGGACTTTTGGGGACGAGCAGTACTTC.

This clone was seen just once. The V gene is TRBV29-1, the J gene TRBJ1-3; D is undetermined. Trimming cost V 7 bases and J 7 bases, with 8 bases left between them. The germline V gene has CDR1 SQVTM and CDR2 ANQGSEA. There are 10 residues in the CDR3. CDR3 residues: CSALENTIYF. The CDR3 DNA follows: TGCAGCGCCCTCGAGAACACCATATATTTT.

The rearrangement joins TRBV28 to TRBJ1-1; possibly TRBD1 for D (5 bases). The CDR3 has 13 residues. From germline, CDR1 is MDHEN and CDR2 SYDVKM. V was shortened by 5 bases and J by 4 bases, with 11 bases between the two germline ends. The CDR3 nucleotides are TGTGCCAGCAGTAGGGGAGCGGGCACTGAAGCTTTCTTT. Translation: CASSRGAGTEAFF.

V is TRBV6-4 and J is TRBJ2-7; 8 nucleotides line up with TRBD2. The germline V gene has CDR1 MRHNA and CDR2 SNTAGT. CDR3 size: 18 residues. V gave up 5 bases and J gave up 3 bases; unmatched junction bases: 18. CDR3 nucleotide sequence: TGTGCCAGCAGTTCCCGAGTAACCCACCGGACTAGCTTCTACGAGCAGTACTTC. This gives the protein CASSSRVTHRTSFYEQYF.

This clone was counted once. The V and J genes are TRBV6-1 and TRBJ2-7; 7 bases are a match to TRBD2. The germline V gene encodes CDR1 MNHNS and CDR2 SASEGT. V was clipped by 7 bases and J by 3 bases; unmatched bases: 12. CDR3 length: 15 residues. Here the CDR3 reads CASTPTGGVVYEQYF. DNA for the CDR3: TGTGCCAGCACCCCAACGGGGGGTGTAGTCTACGAGCAGTACTTC.

The genes are TRBV6-1 and TRBJ2-3; no clear D. The CDR3 spans 17 residues. The germline CDR1 and CDR2 sequences are MNHNS and SASEGT. V lost 0 bases and J 1 base, leaving 14 bases between the germline ends. The chain's CDR3 is CASSEARMRSGTDTQYF. The DNA for the CDR3 is TGTGCCAGCAGTGAAGCGCGTATGAGGTCTGGCACAGATACGCAGTATTTT.

The CDR3 bases are TGTGCCAGCAGCCCGATAGGGGGTGGGGGGCAACGGGAGACCCAGTACTTC. Translated: CASSPIGGGGQRETQYF. The rearrangement uses TRBV7-9 and TRBJ2-5; perhaps D is TRBD1 or TRBD2 (6 bases each). The germline V and J ends were trimmed by 5 bases and 5 bases, with 24 bases remaining between them. Germline CDR1 is SEHNR and CDR2 is FQNEAQ (reference sequence). This CDR3 is built from 17 residues.

V and J are TRBV5-5 and TRBJ2-1; D unresolved. Germline V gene data show CDR1 as SGHKS and CDR2 as YYEKEE (reference sequence). V shed 0 bases and J shed 8 bases, with 12 bases lying between them. The CDR3 extends over 14 amino acids. CDR3 nucleotides: TGTGCCAGCAGCTTGGTAGGGAATGTCCATGAGCAGTTCTTC. It is translated as CASSLVGNVHEQFF.

The chain combines TRBV18 with TRBJ1-1; no definite D call. The germline V gene encodes CDR1 KGHSH and CDR2 LQKENI. Trimming removed 0 bases from V and 0 bases from J, with 5 bases in between. The CDR3 contains 14 residues. Here the CDR3 DNA reads TGTGCCAGCTCACCACCGAACTTGAACACTGAAGCTTTCTTT. Translation gives CASSPPNLNTEAFF. Using reference TRBV18 and TRBJ1-1 for the parts outside the CDR3, the full variable domain is NAGVMQNPRHLVRRRGQEARLRCSPMKGHSHVYWYRQLPEEGLKFMVYLQKENIIDESGMPKERFSAEFPKEGPSILRIQQVVRGDSAAYFCASSPPNLNTEAFFGQGTRLTVV.

This clone was counted once. This sequence joins TRBV2 and TRBJ1-5; D is undetermined. From germline, CDR1 is SNHLY and CDR2 FYNNEI. This CDR3 contains 12 residues. Trimming removed 6 bases at V and 8 bases at J, with 11 bases between. CDR3 loop: CASSVTEEPQHF. In DNA form, the CDR3 reads TGTGCCAGCAGCGTTACAGAGGAGCCCCAGCATTTT.

The rearrangement uses TRBV7-2 and TRBJ2-5; TRBD2 matches 10 bases. The germline CDR1 and CDR2 sequences are SGHTA and FQGNSA. CDR3 length: 15 amino acids. The junction had 8 bases not matched to a gene; V was cut back by 5 bases and J by 5 bases. The CDR3 DNA reads TGTGCCAGCAGCACGCTAGCGGGAGACTGGGAGACCCAGTACTTC. It specifies CASSTLAGDWETQYF.

This clone was detected only once. The chain couples TRBV10-3 to TRBJ2-3; unclear D gene. Trimming left V 6 bases short and J 0 bases short, with 13 bases between. The length of the CDR3 is 15 residues. CDR1 is ENHRY and CDR2 is SYGVKD in the germline V gene. The CDR3 reads CAISDTTTSTDTQYF. The CDR3 DNA is TGTGCCATCAGCGACACAACGACTAGCACAGATACGCAGTATTTT.

The chain combines TRBV7-2 with TRBJ1-2, with 8 bases aligning to TRBD1. Germline V gene lookup returns CDR1 SGHTA and CDR2 FQGNSA. The V gene end was trimmed by 3 bases and the J gene end by 4 bases; junction bases not matched to a gene: 10. The CDR3 consists of 16 residues. The CDR3 sequence is CASSFENGDRPYGYTF. The DNA of the CDR3 is TGTGCCAGCAGCTTCGAGAATGGGGACAGGCCCTATGGCTACACCTTC.

The chain joins TRBV15 to TRBJ2-6; 11 positions agree with TRBD1. The CDR3 contains 18 residues. Germline values: CDR1 LNHNV, CDR2 YYDKDF (reference sequence). The V gene end was trimmed by 2 bases and the J gene end by 3 bases; junction bases not matched to a gene: 6. CDR3 amino acids: CATSRTDRGRVGANVLTF. As DNA, the CDR3 is TGTGCCACCAGCAGAACGGACAGGGGGCGGGTTGGGGCCAACGTCCTGACTTTC.

The chain carries TRBV19 and TRBJ1-6; D perhaps matches TRBD1 (5 bases). The CDR3 runs 13 residues. Trimming shortened V by 5 bases and J by 10 bases, and 12 bases separated the two germline ends. The germline gives CDR1 LNHDA, CDR2 SQIVND (reference sequence). The CDR3 nucleotides are TGTGCCAGTAGTGTTCAGGGTGAATCACCCCTCCACTTT. Translated: CASSVQGESPLHF.

The chain joins TRBV7-2 to TRBJ1-2; D remains unclear. CDR3 length: 15 residues. Germline lookup yields CDR1 SGHTA and CDR2 FQGNSA. Trimming shortened V by 7 bases and J by 7 bases, and 22 bases separated the two germline ends. This CDR3 is CASNINHGMGGGYTF. CDR3 nucleotide sequence: TGTGCCAGCAACATTAATCATGGTATGGGCGGTGGCTACACCTTC.

Points on this clone: The same CDR3 arises from other DNA sequences in this sample as well. V usage is TRBV5-1 and J usage is TRBJ2-1; D is possibly TRBD2 (5 bases). Trimming left V 0 bases short and J 4 bases short, with 8 bases between. There are 14 residues in the CDR3. CDR1 and CDR2 (germline): SGHRS, YFSETQ. The CDR3 nucleotides are TGCGCCAGCAGCTTGGTGGGCGGGTACAATGAGCAGTTCTTC. Translation: CASSLVGGYNEQFF.